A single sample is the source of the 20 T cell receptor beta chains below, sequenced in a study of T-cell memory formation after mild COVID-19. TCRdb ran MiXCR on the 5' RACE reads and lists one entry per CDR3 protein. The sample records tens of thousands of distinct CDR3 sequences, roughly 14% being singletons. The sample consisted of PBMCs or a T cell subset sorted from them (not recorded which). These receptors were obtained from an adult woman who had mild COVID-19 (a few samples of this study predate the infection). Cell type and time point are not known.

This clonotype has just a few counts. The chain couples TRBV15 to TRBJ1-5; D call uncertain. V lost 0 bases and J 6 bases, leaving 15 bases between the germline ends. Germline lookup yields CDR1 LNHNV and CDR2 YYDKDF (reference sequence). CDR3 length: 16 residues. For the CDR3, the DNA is TGTGCCACCAGCAGAGATGCCCTCAGCAACCCTCAGCCCCAGCATTTT. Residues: CATSRDALSNPQPQHF.

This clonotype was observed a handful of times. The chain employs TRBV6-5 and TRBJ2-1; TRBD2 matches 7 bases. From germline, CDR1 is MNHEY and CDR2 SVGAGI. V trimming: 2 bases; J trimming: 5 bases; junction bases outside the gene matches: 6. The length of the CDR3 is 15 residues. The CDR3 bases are TGTGCCAGCAGTTACGGGCGGGAGACGGACAATGAGCAGTTCTTC. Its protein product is CASSYGRETDNEQFF.

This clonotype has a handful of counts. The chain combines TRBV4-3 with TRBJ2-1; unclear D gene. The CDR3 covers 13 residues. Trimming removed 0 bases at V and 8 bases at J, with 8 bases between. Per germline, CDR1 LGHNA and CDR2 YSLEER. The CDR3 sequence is CASSQDGGHEQFF. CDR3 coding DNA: TGCGCCAGCAGCCAAGATGGCGGCCATGAGCAGTTCTTC.

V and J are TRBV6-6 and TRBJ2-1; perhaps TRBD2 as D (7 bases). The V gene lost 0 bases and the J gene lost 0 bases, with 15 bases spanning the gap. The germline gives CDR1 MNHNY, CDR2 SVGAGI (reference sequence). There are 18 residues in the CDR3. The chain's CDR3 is CASSYSWAGASSYNEQFF. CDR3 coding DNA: TGTGCCAGCAGTTACTCATGGGCGGGGGCGAGCTCCTACAATGAGCAGTTCTTC.

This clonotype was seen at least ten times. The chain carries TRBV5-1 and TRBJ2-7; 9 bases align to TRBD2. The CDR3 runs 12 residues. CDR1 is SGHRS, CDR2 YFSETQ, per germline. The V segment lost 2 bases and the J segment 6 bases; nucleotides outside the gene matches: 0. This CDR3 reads CASSLAGGEQYF. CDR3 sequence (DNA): TGCGCCAGCAGCTTAGCGGGGGGCGAGCAGTACTTC.

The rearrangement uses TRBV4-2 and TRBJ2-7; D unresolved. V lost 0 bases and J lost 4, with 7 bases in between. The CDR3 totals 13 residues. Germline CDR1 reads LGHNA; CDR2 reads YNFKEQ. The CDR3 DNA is TGTGCCAGCAGCCAAGATGTCATGTACGAGCAGTACTTC. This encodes CASSQDVMYEQYF.

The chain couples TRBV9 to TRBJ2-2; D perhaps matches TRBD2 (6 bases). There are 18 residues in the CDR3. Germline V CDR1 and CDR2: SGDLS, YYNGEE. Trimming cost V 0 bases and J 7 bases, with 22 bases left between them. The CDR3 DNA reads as TGTGCCAGCAGCGTAGAGGAACAGGCGGGGCCCAAAAACGGGGAGCTGTTTTTT. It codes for CASSVEEQAGPKNGELFF.

The CDR3 protein is CASRSWGDTQYF. CDR3 nucleotides: TGTGCCAGCAGATCCTGGGGAGATACGCAGTATTTT. The gene calls are TRBV27 and TRBJ2-3; D unresolved. Germline values: CDR1 MNHEY, CDR2 SMNVEV (reference sequence). V lost 6 bases and J lost 5, with 9 bases in between. The CDR3 totals 12 residues.

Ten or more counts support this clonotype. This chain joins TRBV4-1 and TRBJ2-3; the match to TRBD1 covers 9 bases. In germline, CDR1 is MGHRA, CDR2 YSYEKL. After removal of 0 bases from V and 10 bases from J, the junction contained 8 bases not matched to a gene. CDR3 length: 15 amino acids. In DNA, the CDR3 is TGCGCCAGCAGCCAAGACGCCGGGACAGGGAGTCCGCAGTATTTT. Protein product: CASSQDAGTGSPQYF.

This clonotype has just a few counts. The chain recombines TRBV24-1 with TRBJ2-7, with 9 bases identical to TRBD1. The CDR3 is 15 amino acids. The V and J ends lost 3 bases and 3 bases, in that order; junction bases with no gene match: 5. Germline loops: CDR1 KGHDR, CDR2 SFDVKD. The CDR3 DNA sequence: TGTGCCACCAGTGATACGGACAGGGGTGACTACGAGCAGTACTTC. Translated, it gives CATSDTDRGDYEQYF.

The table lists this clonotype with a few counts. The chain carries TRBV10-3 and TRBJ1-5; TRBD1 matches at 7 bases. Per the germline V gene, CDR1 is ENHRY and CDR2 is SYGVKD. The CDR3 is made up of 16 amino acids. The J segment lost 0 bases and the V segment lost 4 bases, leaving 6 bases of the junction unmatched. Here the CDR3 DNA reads TGTGCCATCAGTGGAGGGGACAGTTATAGCAATCAGCCCCAGCATTTT. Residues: CAISGGDSYSNQPQHF.

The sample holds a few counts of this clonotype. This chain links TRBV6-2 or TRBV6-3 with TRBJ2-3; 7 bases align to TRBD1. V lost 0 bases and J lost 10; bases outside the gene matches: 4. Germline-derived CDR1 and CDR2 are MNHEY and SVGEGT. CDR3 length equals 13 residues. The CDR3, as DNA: TGTGCCAGCAGTTACTCGTCAACAGGGGCGCAGTATTTT. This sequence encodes CASSYSSTGAQYF.

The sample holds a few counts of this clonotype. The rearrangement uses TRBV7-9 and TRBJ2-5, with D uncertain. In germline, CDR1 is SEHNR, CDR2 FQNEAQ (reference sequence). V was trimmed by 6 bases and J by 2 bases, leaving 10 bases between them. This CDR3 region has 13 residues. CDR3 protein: CASRDGGQETQYF. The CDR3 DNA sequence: TGTGCCAGCAGAGATGGCGGACAAGAGACCCAGTACTTC.

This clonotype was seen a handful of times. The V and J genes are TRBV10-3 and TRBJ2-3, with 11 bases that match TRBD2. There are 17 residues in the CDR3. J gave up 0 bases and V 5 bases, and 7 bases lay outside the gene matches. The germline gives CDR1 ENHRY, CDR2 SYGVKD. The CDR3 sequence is CAISSTSGTLSTDTQYF. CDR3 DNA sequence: TGTGCCATCAGTTCGACTAGCGGGACCTTGAGCACAGATACGCAGTATTTT.

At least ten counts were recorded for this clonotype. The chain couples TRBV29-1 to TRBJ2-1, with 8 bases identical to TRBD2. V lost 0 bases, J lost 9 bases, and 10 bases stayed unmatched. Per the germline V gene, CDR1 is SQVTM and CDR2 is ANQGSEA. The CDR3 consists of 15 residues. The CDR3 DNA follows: TGCAGCGTTGAAGATTTCCAGCGGGAGTACGGTGAGCAGTTCTTC. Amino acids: CSVEDFQREYGEQFF.

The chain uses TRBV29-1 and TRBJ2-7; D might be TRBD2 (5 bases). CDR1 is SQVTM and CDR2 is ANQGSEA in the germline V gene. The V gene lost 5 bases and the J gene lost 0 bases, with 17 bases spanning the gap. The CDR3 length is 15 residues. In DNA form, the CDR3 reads TGCAGCGTTCGCCCCCGGAGGTCATCCTCCTACGAGCAGTACTTC. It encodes CSVRPRRSSSYEQYF.

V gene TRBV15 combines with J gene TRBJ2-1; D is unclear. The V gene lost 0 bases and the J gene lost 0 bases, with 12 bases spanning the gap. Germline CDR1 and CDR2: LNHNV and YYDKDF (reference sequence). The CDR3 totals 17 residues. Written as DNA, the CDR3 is TGTGCCACCAGCAGAGATGCTGGATTTAGCTCCTACAATGAGCAGTTCTTC. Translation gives CATSRDAGFSSYNEQFF.

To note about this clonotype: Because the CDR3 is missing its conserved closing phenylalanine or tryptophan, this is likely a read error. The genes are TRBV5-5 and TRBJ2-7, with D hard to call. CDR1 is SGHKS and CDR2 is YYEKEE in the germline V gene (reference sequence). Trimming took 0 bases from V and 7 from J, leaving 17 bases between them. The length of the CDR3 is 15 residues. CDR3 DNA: TGTGCCAGCAGCTTGGATTACTCCCCTCTGAGGGAGCAGTACTTA. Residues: CASSLDYSPLREQYL.

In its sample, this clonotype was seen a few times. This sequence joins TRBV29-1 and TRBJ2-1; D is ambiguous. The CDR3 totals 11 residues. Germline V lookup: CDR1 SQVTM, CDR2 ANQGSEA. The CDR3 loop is CSAEGYNEQFF. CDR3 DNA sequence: TGCAGTGCTGAAGGGTACAATGAGCAGTTCTTC.

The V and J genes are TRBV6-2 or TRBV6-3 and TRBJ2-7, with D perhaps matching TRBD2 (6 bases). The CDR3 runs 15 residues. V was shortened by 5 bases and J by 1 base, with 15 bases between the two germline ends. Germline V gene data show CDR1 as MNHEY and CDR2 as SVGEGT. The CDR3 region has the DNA TGTGCCAGCAGTGACCTCGGGACTCTATCCTACGAGCAGTACTTC. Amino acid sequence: CASSDLGTLSYEQYF.